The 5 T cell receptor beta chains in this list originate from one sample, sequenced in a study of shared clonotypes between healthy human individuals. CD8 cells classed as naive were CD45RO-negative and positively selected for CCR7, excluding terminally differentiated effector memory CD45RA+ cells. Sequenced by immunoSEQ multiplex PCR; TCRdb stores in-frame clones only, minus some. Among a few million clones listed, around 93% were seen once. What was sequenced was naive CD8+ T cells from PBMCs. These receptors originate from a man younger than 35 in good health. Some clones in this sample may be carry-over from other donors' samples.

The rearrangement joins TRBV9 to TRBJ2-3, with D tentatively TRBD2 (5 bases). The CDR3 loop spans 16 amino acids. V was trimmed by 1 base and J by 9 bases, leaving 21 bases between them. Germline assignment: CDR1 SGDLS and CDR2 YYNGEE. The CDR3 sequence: CASSVPAEVVGQTQYF. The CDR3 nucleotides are TGTGCCAGCAGCGTACCAGCGGAGGTGGTTGGGCAAACGCAGTATTTT.

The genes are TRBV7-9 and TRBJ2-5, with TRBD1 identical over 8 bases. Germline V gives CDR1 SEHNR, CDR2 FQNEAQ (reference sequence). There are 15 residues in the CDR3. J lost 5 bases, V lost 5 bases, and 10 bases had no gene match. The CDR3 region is CASSLRTGLYETQYF. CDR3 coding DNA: TGTGCCAGCAGCCTCCGGACAGGGTTGTACGAGACCCAGTACTTC.

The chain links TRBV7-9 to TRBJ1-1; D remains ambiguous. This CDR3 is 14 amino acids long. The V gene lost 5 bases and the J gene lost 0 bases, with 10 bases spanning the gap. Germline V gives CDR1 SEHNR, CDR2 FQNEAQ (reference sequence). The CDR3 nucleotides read TGTGCCAGCAGCGCCGGACCCATGAACACTGAAGCTTTCTTT. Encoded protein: CASSAGPMNTEAFF.

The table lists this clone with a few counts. The DNA for the CDR3 is TGTGCCAGCAGCCCCCCGCTGCGTGGGGGCTACGAGCAGTACTTC. Amino acids: CASSPPLRGGYEQYF. This chain connects TRBV7-9 to TRBJ2-7; either TRBD1 or TRBD2 may fit D (5 bases each). This CDR3 comprises 15 residues. CDR1 SEHNR and CDR2 FQNEAQ come from the germline V gene (reference sequence). V lost 5 bases and J 3 bases, leaving 17 bases between the germline ends. Together with reference TRBV7-9 and TRBJ2-7, the CDR3 gives the full variable domain: DTGVSQNPRHKITKRGQNVTFRCDPISEHNRLYWYRQTLGQGPEFLTYFQNEAQLEKSRLLSDRFSAERPKGSFSTLEIQRTEQGDSAMYLCASSPPLRGGYEQYFGPGTRLTVT.

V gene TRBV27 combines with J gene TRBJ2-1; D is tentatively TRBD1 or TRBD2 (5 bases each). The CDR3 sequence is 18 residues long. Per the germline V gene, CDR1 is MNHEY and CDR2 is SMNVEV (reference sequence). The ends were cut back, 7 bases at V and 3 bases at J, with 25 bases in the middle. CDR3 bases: TGTGCCAGCACCGGGGCCCGTACTTGGGACGAACACTACAATGAGCAGTTCTTC. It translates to CASTGARTWDEHYNEQFF.